The rows below give T cell receptor beta chains drawn from one sample of a study of cytomegalovirus exposure and HLA in healthy donors. Method: immunoSEQ multiplex PCR; TCRdb's copy keeps in-frame clones and lacks some. The sample contains about 130,000 clones, 78% of which appear only once. Sequenced input: PBMCs. The origin of the receptors is a man aged 30-40 years in good health and CMV-seropositive. Each CDR3 is given with its conserved first and last residue. Each record gives: V gene, clone size, J gene, CDR3 length, D gene, CDR3 protein, CDR3 DNA. The D gene is left open where the match is weak. Rows may omit the clone size; those that give it use once, few, many or a size class.

TRBV6-6,.,TRBJ2-5,13,.,CASSLTRVETQYF,TGTGCCAGCAGTTTGACTAGGGTGGAGACCCAGTACTTC
TRBV6-6,few,TRBJ2-1,15,TRBD2,CASTGTSGGMNEQFF,TGTGCCAGCACGGGGACTAGCGGAGGAATGAATGAGCAGTTCTTC
TRBV5-8,once,TRBJ1-5,15,.,CASSLGQGYNQPQHF,TGTGCCAGCAGCTTGGGGCAGGGCTACAATCAGCCCCAGCATTTT
TRBV6-5,.,TRBJ2-7,14,.,CASSRLGAPYEQYF,TGTGCCAGCAGTCGGTTGGGGGCGCCCTACGAGCAGTACTTC
TRBV29-1,.,TRBJ1-1,13,.,CSVVGLMNTEAFF,TGCAGCGTTGTTGGGCTCATGAACACTGAAGCTTTCTTT
TRBV6-4,.,TRBJ2-5,16,TRBD2,CASSAPGLAKAETQYF,TGTGCCAGCAGTGCGCCGGGACTAGCCAAGGCAGAGACCCAGTACTTC
TRBV28,.,TRBJ2-7,16,TRBD2,CASSPRGSGMLSEQYF,TGTGCCAGCAGTCCCCGGGGTAGCGGGATGTTAAGCGAGCAGTACTTC
TRBV5-6,.,TRBJ2-7,15,.,CASSLNSGRGYEQYF,TGTGCCAGCAGCTTGAACTCGGGCAGGGGTTACGAGCAGTACTTC
TRBV6-1,.,TRBJ2-3,14,TRBD2,CASSAGGVTDTQYF,TGTGCCAGCAGTGCCGGGGGGGTGACAGATACGCAGTATTTT
TRBV4-3,.,TRBJ2-5,16,.,CASSQEGVGYGETQYF,TGCGCCAGCAGCCAAGAAGGGGTGGGGTACGGAGAGACCCAGTACTTC
TRBV6-1,few,TRBJ1-4,16,.,CASSGIQGSTNEKLFF,TGTGCCAGCAGTGGGATCCAGGGTTCAACTAATGAAAAACTGTTTTTT
TRBV13,.,TRBJ2-3,17,TRBD2,CASSDSRGAGGHDTQYF,TGTGCCAGCAGCGATAGTAGAGGAGCGGGAGGGCACGATACGCAGTATTTT
TRBV28,.,TRBJ2-7,15,TRBD1,CASSLQNGQGYEQYF,TGTGCCAGCAGTTTACAGAACGGACAGGGGTACGAGCAGTACTTC
TRBV19,.,TRBJ2-1,14,.,CASSIFVSYNEQFF,TGTGCCAGTAGTATCTTCGTCTCCTACAATGAGCAGTTCTTC
TRBV6-5,.,TRBJ2-5,13,TRBD2,CASRLAGWQTQYF,TGTGCCAGCAGATTAGCGGGTTGGCAGACCCAGTACTTC
TRBV6-6,.,TRBJ2-1,16,TRBD2,CASSPFSGSSYNEQFF,TGTGCCAGCAGCCCGTTTAGCGGGAGCTCCTACAATGAGCAGTTCTTC
TRBV27,.,TRBJ2-1,13,TRBD2,CASSFLGRDEQFF,TGTGCCAGCAGTTTTTTGGGGAGGGACGAGCAGTTCTTC
TRBV9,.,TRBJ2-5,14,.,CASSVDGTQETQYF,TGTGCCAGCAGCGTAGATGGGACTCAAGAGACCCAGTACTTC
TRBV5-1,.,TRBJ2-5,15,.,CASRSRLTVEETQYF,TGCGCCAGCAGATCCCGACTAACCGTTGAAGAGACCCAGTACTTC
TRBV6-5,.,TRBJ1-5,14,.,CASSYTEGNQPQHF,TGTGCCAGCAGTTACACTGAGGGAAATCAGCCCCAGCATTTT
TRBV29-1,once,TRBJ1-5,14,TRBD1,CSVRLGTGNQPQHF,TGCAGCGTTAGGTTGGGGACAGGGAATCAGCCCCAGCATTTT
TRBV7-2,.,TRBJ2-7,14,TRBD2,CASSPRGGAYEQYF,TGTGCCAGCAGCCCGCGTGGGGGGGCCTACGAGCAGTACTTC
TRBV27,.,TRBJ1-4,14,TRBD1,CASSLNRGNEKLFF,TGTGCCAGCAGTTTAAACAGGGGTAATGAAAAACTGTTTTTT
TRBV7-2,.,TRBJ1-3,16,.,CASSKSYRDSGNTIYF,TGTGCCAGCAGCAAATCCTACAGGGACTCTGGAAACACCATATATTTT
TRBV27,.,TRBJ2-7,13,.,CASSFPPGGEQYF,TGTGCCAGCAGTTTCCCACCCGGGGGCGAGCAGTACTTC
TRBV9,.,TRBJ1-1,14,TRBD1,CASSAGQDLPEAFF,TGTGCCAGCAGCGCTGGACAGGATTTGCCTGAAGCTTTCTTT
TRBV18,.,TRBJ1-3,16,.,CASSSGSTSSGNTIYF,TGTGCCAGCTCGTCGGGTTCAACCTCCTCTGGAAACACCATATATTTT